This TCR beta chain was identified during a study of T-cell memory formation after mild COVID-19. The overall study: TCR clusters showed largely donor specificity.

This clonotype was seen only a few times. The antigen remains unidentified. Overall study findings and caveats: From day 15 to 85, contracting clones were balanced between CD4 and CD8, whereas later expanders leaned toward CD4+.

TCR alpha and TCR beta cDNA libraries carrying sample barcodes and UMIs came from 5'RACE with constant-segment primers. MiXCR, applied by TCRdb to the 5' RACE reads, yields one record per CDR3 protein. This sample has about 560,000 distinct CDR3 sequences, with roughly 18% found just once. The source is an adult woman who had mild COVID-19 (a few samples of this study predate the infection). Cell type and time point are not known. Sequenced: PBMCs or a T cell subset sorted from them (not recorded which).

CDR3 DNA sequence: TGTGCCAGCAGTCCCCGAGGGGAACGGGGTCACAATGAGCAGTTCTTC. It codes for CASSPRGERGHNEQFF. The chain is built from TRBV6-4 and TRBJ2-1; D may match TRBD1 or TRBD2 (5 bases each). Trimming removed 5 bases at V and 5 bases at J, with 19 bases between. CDR1 MRHNA and CDR2 SNTAGT come from the germline V gene. The CDR3 is 16 residues long.